The clone carrying this T cell receptor beta chain was counted many times. TCR beta CDR3 regions were amplified from RNA transcripts. A first-round RT-PCR of the TCR CDR3 used the HTBI primer set. TCRdb independently ran MiXCR on the multiplex PCR reads; one entry per CDR3 protein. In the table there are around 420,000 distinct CDR3 sequences, around 14% of which are singletons. For Graves' hyperthyroidism to be stable, ophthalmopathy could not progress within 18 months. Each diagnosis drew on symptoms, thyroxine, TRAb, thyroid ultrasound and orbital computed tomography findings. The PBMCs had their origin in 10 ml of fresh peripheral blood. This entry comes from a study of T cells in Graves' hyperthyroidism and ophthalmopathy. The germline gives CDR1 LGHDT, CDR2 YNNKEL (reference sequence). The CDR3 covers 13 residues. V lost 2 bases and J 0 bases, leaving 4 bases between the germline ends.

Sequencing was done on a sample of blood. This sequence joins TRBV3-1 and TRBJ1-2, with D unclear. The TCR originated in a woman younger than 35 with Graves' hyperthyroidism. CDR3 sequence (DNA): TGTGCCAGCAGCCAAACGGCTAACTATGGCTACACCTTC. Protein: CASSQTANYGYTF.